This note documents a single TCR beta chain sequence. Germline V lookup: CDR1 MDHEN, CDR2 SYDVKM. The length of the CDR3 is 15 residues. The V end lost 3 bases, the J end lost 3 bases, and 12 bases lay between the germline ends. This specimen comes from a study of blood T cell repertoires in COVID-19. Study at large: Samples representing acute and convalescent COVID-19 were sourced from the United States, Italy and Spain.

As handled by the study authors: Estimates of nucleated cell counts were drawn from the amplification of reference gene primers. Measured with immunoSEQ multiplex PCR; TCRdb has only the in-frame clones, and not every one. For V, J and clone size, that table is used; D and trimming come from the DNA. This sample carries under 250,000 clones, around 81% of them seen once, and the ten largest clones take about 2%. Sequencing input: peripheral blood. The receptor was derived from a man younger than 45 who had recovered from COVID-19. The chain combines TRBV28 with TRBJ1-5; D remains unclear. CDR3 residues: CASSFPQLPNQPQHF. CDR3 DNA sequence: TGTGCCAGCAGTTTTCCACAGCTCCCCAATCAGCCCCAGCATTTT.